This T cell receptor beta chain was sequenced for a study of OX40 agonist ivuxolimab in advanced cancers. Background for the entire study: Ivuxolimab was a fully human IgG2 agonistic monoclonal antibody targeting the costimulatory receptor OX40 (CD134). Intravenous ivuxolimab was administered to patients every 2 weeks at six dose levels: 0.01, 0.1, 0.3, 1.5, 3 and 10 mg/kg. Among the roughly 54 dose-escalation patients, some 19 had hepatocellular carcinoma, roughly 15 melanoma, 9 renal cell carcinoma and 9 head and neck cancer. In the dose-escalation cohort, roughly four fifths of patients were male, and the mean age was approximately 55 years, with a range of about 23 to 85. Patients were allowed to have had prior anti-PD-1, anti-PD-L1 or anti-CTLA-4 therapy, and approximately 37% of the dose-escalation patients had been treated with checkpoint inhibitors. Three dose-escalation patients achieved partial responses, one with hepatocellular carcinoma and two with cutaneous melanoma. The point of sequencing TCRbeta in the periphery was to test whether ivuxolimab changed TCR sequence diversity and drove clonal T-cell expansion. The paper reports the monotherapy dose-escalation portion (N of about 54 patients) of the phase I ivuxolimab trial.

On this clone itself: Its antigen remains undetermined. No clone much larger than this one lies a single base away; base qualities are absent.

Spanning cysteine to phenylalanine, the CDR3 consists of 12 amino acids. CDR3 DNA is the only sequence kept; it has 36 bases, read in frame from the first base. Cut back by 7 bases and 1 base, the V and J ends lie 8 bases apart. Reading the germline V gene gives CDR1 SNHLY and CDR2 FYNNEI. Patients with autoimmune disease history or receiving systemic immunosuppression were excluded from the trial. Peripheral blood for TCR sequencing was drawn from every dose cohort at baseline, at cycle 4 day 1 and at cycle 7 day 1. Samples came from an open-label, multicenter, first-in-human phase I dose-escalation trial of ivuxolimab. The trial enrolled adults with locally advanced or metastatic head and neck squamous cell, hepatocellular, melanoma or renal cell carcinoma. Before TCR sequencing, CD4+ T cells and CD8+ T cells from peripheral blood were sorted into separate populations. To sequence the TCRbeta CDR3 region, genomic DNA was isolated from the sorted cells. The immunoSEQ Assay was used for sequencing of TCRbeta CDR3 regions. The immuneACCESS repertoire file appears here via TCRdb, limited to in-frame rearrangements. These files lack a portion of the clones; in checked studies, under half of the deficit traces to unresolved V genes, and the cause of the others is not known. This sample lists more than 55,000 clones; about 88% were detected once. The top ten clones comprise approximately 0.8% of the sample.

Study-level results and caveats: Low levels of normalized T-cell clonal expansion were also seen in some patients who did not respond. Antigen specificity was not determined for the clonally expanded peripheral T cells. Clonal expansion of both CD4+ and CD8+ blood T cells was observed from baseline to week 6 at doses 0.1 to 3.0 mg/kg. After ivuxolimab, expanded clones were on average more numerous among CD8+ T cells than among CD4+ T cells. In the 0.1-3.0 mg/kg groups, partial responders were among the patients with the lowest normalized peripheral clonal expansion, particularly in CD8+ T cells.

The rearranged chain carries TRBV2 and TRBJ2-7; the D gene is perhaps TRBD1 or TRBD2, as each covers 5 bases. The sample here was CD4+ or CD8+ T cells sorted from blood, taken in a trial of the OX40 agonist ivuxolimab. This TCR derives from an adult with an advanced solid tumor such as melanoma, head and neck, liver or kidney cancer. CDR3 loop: CASMGESYEQYF. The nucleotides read TGTGCCAGCATGGGGGAGTCCTACGAGCAGTACTTC.